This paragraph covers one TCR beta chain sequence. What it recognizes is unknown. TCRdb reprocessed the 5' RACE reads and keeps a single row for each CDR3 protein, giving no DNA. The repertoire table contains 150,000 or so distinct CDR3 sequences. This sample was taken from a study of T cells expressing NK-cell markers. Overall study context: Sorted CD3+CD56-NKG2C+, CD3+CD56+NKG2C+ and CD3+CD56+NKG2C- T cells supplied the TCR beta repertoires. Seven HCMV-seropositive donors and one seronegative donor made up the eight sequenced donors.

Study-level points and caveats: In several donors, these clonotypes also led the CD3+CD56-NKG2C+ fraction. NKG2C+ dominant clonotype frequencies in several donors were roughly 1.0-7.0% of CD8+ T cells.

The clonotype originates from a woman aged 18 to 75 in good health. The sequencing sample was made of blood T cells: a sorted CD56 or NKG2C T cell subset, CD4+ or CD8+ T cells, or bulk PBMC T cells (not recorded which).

CDR3: CASSLRGGLAGNTNTGELFF. The chain couples TRBV5-1 to TRBJ2-2; the TCRdb D gene call, TRBD2, has no DNA to confirm it. CDR3 length equals 20 residues. Germline values: CDR1 SGHRS, CDR2 YFSETQ.